The TCR beta chain described here comes from a study of beta chain features in type 1 diabetes. Whole-study findings and limits: Resolution of whether HLA type affects TCRB rearrangement was not achieved here. Equally in patients and controls, shorter templates might have been favored by PCR. When VDJ junctions were examined, type 1 diabetes patients showed fewer insertions and more deletions.

CDR3 length: 17 amino acids. Unmatched junction bases numbered 11, after V lost 5 bases and J lost 3 bases. CDR1 is LNHDA and CDR2 is SQIVND in the germline V gene (reference sequence). This clone has more than one count but fewer than ten. Its target is unknown. The study reverse transcribed the entire isolated RNA, so it sequenced expressed TCRB transcripts. Repertoires were generated with immunoSEQ multiplex PCR, while TCRdb's copy carries only in-frame clones and drops some. The table has 65,000 to 100,000 clones, roughly 31% seen once. The sequencing input was stem cell memory CD4+ T cells from blood. The rearrangement joins TRBV19 to TRBJ1-5, with 9 bases fitting TRBD1. The receptor's source is a woman under 30 in good health. The CDR3 region has the DNA TGTGCCAGTAGTGCCCTGTCCGGGACAGGGCCCAATCAGCCCCAGCATTTT. Translating it yields CASSALSGTGPNQPQHF.